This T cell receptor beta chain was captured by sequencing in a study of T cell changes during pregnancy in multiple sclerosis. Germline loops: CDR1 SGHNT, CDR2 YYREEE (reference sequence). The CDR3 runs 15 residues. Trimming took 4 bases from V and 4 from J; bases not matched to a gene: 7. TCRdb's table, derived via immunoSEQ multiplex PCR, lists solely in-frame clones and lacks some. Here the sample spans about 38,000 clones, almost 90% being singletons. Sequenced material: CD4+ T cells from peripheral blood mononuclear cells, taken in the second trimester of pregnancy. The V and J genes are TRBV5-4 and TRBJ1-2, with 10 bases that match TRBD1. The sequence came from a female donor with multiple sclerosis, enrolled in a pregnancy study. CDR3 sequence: CASSREDRGSYGYTF. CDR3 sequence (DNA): TGTGCCAGCAGCCGTGAGGACAGGGGGTCCTATGGCTACACCTTC.